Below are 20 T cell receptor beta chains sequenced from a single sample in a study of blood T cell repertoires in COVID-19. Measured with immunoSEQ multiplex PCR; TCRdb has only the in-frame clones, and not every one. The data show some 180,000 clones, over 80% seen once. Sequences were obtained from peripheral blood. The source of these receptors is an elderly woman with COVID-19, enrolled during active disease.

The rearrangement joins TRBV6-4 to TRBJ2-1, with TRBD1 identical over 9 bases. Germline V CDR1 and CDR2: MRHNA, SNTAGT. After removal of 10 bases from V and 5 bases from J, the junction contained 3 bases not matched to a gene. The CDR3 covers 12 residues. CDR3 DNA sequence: TGTGCCACCGGGACAGGGAACAATGAGCAGTTCTTC. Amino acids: CATGTGNNEQFF.

The CDR3 DNA follows: TGTGCTAGTGGAAGGGACTTTAGCTCCTACAATGAGCAGTTCTTC. Encoded protein: CASGRDFSSYNEQFF. This chain joins TRBV12-5 and TRBJ2-1, with D possibly matching TRBD2 (6 bases). This CDR3 region has 15 residues. V lost 6 bases and J 0 bases, leaving 12 bases between the germline ends. Germline-derived CDR1 and CDR2 are LGHNT and FRNRAP.

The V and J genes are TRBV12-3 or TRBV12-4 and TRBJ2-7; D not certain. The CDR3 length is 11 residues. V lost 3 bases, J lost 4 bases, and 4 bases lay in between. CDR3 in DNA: TGTGCCAGCAGTTTGACTTACGAGCAGTACTTC. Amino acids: CASSLTYEQYF.

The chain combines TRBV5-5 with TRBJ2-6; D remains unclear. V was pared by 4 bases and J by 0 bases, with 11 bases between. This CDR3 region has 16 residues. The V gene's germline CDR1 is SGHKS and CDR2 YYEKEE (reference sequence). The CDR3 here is CASSNVPGSGANVLTF. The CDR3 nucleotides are TGTGCCAGCAGCAACGTCCCCGGCTCTGGGGCCAACGTCCTGACTTTC.

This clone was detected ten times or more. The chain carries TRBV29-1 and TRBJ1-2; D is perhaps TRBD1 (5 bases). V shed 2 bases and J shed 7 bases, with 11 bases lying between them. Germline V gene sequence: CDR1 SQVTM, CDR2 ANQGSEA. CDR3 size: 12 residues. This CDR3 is CSVESGGRGYTF. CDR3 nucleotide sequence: TGCAGCGTTGAATCGGGGGGACGTGGCTACACCTTC.

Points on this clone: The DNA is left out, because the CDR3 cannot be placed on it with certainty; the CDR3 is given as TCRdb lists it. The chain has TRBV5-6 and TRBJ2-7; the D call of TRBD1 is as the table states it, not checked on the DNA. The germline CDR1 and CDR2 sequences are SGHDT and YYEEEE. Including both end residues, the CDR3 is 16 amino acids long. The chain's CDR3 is CASSSSTGAVTREQYF.

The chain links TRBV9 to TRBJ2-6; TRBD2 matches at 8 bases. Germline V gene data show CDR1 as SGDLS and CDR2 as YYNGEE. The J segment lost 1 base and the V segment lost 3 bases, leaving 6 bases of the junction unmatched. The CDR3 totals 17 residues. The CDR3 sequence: CASSARTSYSGANVLTF. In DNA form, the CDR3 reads TGTGCCAGCAGCGCCCGGACTAGCTATTCTGGGGCCAACGTCCTGACTTTC. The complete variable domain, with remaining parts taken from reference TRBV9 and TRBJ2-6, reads DSGVTQTPKHLITATGQRVTLRCSPRSGDLSVYWYQQSLDQGLQFLIQYYNGEERAKGNILERFSAQQFPDLHSELNLSSLELGDSALYFCASSARTSYSGANVLTFGAGSRLTVL.

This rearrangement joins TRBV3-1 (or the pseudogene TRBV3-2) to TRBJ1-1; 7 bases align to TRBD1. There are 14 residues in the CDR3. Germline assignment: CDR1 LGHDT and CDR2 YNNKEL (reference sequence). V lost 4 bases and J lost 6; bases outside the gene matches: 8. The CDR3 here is CASSRQGDYAEAFF. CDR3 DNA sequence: TGTGCCAGCAGCCGTCAGGGGGATTACGCTGAAGCTTTCTTT.

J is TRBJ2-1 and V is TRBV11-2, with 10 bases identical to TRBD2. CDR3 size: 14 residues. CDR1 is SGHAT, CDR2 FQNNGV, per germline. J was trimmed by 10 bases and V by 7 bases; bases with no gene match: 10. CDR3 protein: CASNRLAGGGEQFF. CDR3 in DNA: TGTGCCAGCAATCGACTAGCGGGCGGGGGGGAGCAGTTCTTC.

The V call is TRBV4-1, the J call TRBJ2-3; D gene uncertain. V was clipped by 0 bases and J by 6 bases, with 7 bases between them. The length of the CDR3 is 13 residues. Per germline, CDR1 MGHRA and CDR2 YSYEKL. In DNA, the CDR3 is TGCGCCAGCAGCCAAGAGATTCGGGATACGCAGTATTTT. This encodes CASSQEIRDTQYF.

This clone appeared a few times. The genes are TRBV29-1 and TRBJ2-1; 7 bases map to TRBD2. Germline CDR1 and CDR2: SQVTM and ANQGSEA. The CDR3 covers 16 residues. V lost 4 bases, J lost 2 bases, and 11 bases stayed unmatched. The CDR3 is CSVGGELAGTYNEQFF. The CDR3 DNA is TGCAGCGTTGGAGGGGAGTTAGCGGGTACCTACAATGAGCAGTTCTTC.

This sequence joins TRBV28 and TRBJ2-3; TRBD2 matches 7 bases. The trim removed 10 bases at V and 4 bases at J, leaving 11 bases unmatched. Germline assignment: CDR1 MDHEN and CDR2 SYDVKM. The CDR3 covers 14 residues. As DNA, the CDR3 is TGTGCCAACCCAGCGGGAACCGCGGCAGATACGCAGTATTTT. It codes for CANPAGTAADTQYF. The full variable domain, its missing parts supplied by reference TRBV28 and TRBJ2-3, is DVKVTQSSRYLVKRTGEKVFLECVQDMDHENMFWYRQDPGLGLRLIYFSYDVKMKEKGDIPEGYSVSREKKERFSLILESASTNQTSMYLCANPAGTAADTQYFGPGTRLTVL.

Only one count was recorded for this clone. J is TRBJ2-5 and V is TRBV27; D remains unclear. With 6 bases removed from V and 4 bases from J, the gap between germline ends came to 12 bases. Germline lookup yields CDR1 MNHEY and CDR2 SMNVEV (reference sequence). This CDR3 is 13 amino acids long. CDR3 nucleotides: TGTGCCAGCAGGATAGGAGTTAGAGAGACCCAGTACTTC. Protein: CASRIGVRETQYF.

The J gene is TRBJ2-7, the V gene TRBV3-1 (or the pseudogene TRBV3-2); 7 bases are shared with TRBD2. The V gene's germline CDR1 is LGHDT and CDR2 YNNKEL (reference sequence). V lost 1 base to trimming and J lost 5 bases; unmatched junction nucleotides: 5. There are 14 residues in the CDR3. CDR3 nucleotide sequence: TGTGCCAGCAGCCAAGGGAGACTAGCTCACGAGCAGTACTTC. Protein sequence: CASSQGRLAHEQYF.

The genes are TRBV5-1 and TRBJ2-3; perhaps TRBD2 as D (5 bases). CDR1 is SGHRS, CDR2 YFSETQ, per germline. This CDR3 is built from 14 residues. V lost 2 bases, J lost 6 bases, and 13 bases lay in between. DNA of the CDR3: TGCGCCAGCAGCTTAGAGGGCTCCCGCGATACGCAGTATTTT. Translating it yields CASSLEGSRDTQYF.

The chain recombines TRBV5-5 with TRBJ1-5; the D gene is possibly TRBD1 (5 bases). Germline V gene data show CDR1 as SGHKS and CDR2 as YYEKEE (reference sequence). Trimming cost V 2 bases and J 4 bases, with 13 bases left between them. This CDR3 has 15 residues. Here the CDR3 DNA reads TGTGCCAGCAGCTTCACTGGGGGGGGGAATCAGCCCCAGCATTTT. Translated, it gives CASSFTGGGNQPQHF.

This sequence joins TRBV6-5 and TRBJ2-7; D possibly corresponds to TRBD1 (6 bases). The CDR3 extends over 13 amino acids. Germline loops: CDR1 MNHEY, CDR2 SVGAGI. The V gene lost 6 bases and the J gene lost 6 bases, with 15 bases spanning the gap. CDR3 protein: CASRLQGLGEQYF. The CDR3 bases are TGTGCCAGCAGGCTACAGGGTTTGGGCGAGCAGTACTTC.

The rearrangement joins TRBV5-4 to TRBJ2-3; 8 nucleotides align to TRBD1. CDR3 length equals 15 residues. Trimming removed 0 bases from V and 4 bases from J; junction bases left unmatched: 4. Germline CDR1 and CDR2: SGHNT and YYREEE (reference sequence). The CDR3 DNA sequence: TGTGCCAGCAGCTTGGCTGGACAGGGATCAGATACGCAGTATTTT. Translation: CASSLAGQGSDTQYF.

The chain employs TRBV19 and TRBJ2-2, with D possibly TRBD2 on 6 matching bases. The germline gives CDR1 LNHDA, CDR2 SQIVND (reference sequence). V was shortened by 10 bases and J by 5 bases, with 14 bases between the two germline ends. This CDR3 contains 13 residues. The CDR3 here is CATSGDYTGELFF. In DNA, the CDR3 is TGTGCCACCTCGGGAGATTATACCGGGGAGCTGTTTTTT.

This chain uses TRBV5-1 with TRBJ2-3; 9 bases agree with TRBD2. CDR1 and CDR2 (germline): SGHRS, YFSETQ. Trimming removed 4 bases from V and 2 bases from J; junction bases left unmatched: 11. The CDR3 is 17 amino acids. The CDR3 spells CASSPRALAGNTDTQYF. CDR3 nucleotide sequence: TGCGCCAGCAGCCCCAGGGCCCTAGCGGGGAACACAGATACGCAGTATTTT.